The rows below give T cell receptor beta chains drawn from one sample of a study of control samples from healthy donors and cancer patients. Data came from immunoSEQ multiplex PCR; TCRdb stores just in-frame clones and leaves some out. Among 90,000 to 150,000 clones listed, about nine tenths were seen once. Sequencing was done on a sample of blood. Receptors originate from a man aged 40-49 years in good health. CDR3s include the opening cysteine and the closing phenylalanine or tryptophan. A D gene is named only where the DNA matches it firmly. Clone size is stated in some rows and not others, as once, few, many or a class when expanded.

j_call | d_call | v_call | clone_size | cdr3_nt | cdr3_aa
TRBJ2-3 | TRBD2 | TRBV29-1 | NA | TGCAGCGTCGGCAGGGCAGCGGGGGGGTCAGATACGCAGTATTTT | CSVGRAAGGSDTQYF
TRBJ2-4 | NA | TRBV3-1/TRBV3-2 | NA | TGTGCCAGCAGCCTCCGCGGAGGGTCCAAAAACATTCAGTACTTC | CASSLRGGSKNIQYF
TRBJ1-5 | NA | TRBV30 | NA | TGTGCCTGGGGGGGCTCCCGGAGTCAGCCCCAGCATTTT | CAWGGSRSQPQHF
TRBJ1-4 | NA | TRBV6-5 | NA | TGTGCCAGCATGGCGAGCAGGCCCTATGAAGAAAAACTGTTTTTT | CASMASRPYEEKLFF
TRBJ1-1 | TRBD1 | TRBV7-3 | NA | TGTGCCAGCTCCAAGGGAGGGGGCGTTGAAGCTTTCTTT | CASSKGGGVEAFF
TRBJ1-5 | NA | TRBV7-8 | NA | TGTGCCAGCAGCTCACAAAGACGGGGCAATCAGCCCCAGCATTTT | CASSSQRRGNQPQHF
TRBJ1-1 | NA | TRBV27 | NA | TGTGCCAGCAGTCTACAGGGTAGGACTGAAGCTTTCTTT | CASSLQGRTEAFF
TRBJ1-4 | TRBD1 | TRBV3-1/TRBV3-2 | few | TGTGCCAGCAGCCAGCCCACAGGGGTTGGTACAACTAATGAAAAACTGTTTTTT | CASSQPTGVGTTNEKLFF
TRBJ2-1 | TRBD2 | TRBV13 | NA | TGTGCCAGCAGCTTAGTACCTAGCGGGGGGACCTACAATGAGCAGTTCTTC | CASSLVPSGGTYNEQFF
TRBJ1-1 | NA | TRBV10-3 | NA | TGTGCCATCGGAAGGGACGGGACTGAAGCTTTCTTT | CAIGRDGTEAFF
TRBJ2-3 | TRBD2 | TRBV25-1 | NA | TGTGCCAGCAGCCCCGCGGGGGTAGATACGCAGTATTTT | CASSPAGVDTQYF
TRBJ2-1 | TRBD2 | TRBV24-1 | few | TGTGCCACCAGTGATGGGACTAGCGGGGGGTCATACAATGAGCAGTTCTTC | CATSDGTSGGSYNEQFF
TRBJ1-4 | NA | TRBV2 | NA | TGTGCCAGCAAAACCGGACCTGCAACTAATGAAAAACTGTTTTTT | CASKTGPATNEKLFF
TRBJ2-1 | NA | TRBV24-1 | NA | TGTGCCACCAGTGACCCAGGGGCCTCCTATCGCAATGAGCAGTTCTTC | CATSDPGASYRNEQFF
TRBJ1-1 | NA | TRBV7-2 | NA | TGTGCCAGCAGCTGGGTGGGGGGCGCGGGCACTGAAGCTTTCTTT | CASSWVGGAGTEAFF
TRBJ1-2 | NA | TRBV5-1 | NA | TGCGCCAGCAGCTCGGGGGGCGCGGGAGGCTACACCTTC | CASSSGGAGGYTF
TRBJ2-1 | NA | TRBV6-2/TRBV6-3 | NA | TGTGCCAGCACCCCAGGGGGGGGTGAGCAGTTCTTC | CASTPGGGEQFF
TRBJ2-2 | NA | TRBV24-1 | NA | TGTGCCACCAGTGATTTTCTGGGGTCGAATCCAAACACCGGGGAGCTGTTTTTT | CATSDFLGSNPNTGELFF